The TCR beta chain described here comes from a study of glioma-infiltrating T cells after dendritic cell vaccination. Trimming took 6 bases from V and 1 from J; bases not matched to a gene: 4. Germline V gene data show CDR1 as LNHDA and CDR2 as SQIVND (reference sequence). CDR3 length: 14 amino acids. Generated by immunoSEQ multiplex PCR, the TCRdb table keeps only in-frame clones and is missing some. The repertoire holds over 90,000 clones, with less than 90% as singletons. Regarding time point: after dendritic cell vaccination, including at tumor progression/relapse. The sequencing used blood, collected after dendritic cell vaccination. The TCR was taken from a human donor with glioblastoma. This rearrangement joins TRBV19 to TRBJ2-5; 8 nucleotides line up with TRBD2. DNA for the CDR3: TGTGCCAGTAGCTTAGCGGGGACCCAAGAGACCCAGTACTTC. It is translated as CASSLAGTQETQYF.